This is a list of T cell receptor beta chains from one sample in a study of shared T cell receptors in the human thymus. The protocol was immunoSEQ multiplex PCR, while the TCRdb copy is restricted to in-frame clones and leaves out a portion. The sample records roughly 710,000 clones, approximately 83% being singletons. This sample also belongs to another study, concerning human thymus T cells.

Sequencing was done on a sample of thymocytes. These receptor sequences come from a girl under three years old with a congenital heart defect. The CDR3 runs from the conserved cysteine through the conserved F or W. Each record gives: CDR3 length, J gene, D gene, V gene, clone size, CDR3 DNA, CDR3 protein. A D gene is named only where the DNA matches it firmly. Some rows mark clone size as missing; the rest say once, few, many or name a class of expanded clone.

>16|TRBJ2-5|TRBD1|TRBV5-1|once
TGCGCCAGCAGCTTGGCGTCTGGGACAGGAAAAGAGACCCAGTACTTC
CASSLASGTGKETQYF
>15|TRBJ2-5|.|TRBV18|.
TGTGCCAGCTCACCACCGACAGATGGGAAAGAGACCCAGTACTTC
CASSPPTDGKETQYF
>15|TRBJ2-3|.|TRBV4-1|.
TGCGCCAGCAGCCAAGAACGACAGTATCCAGATACGCAGTATTTT
CASSQERQYPDTQYF
>14|TRBJ1-1|.|TRBV5-1|.
TGCGCCAGCAGCGGCGGCGACTCGAACACTGAAGCTTTCTTT
CASSGGDSNTEAFF
>17|TRBJ1-2|TRBD1|TRBV4-3|.
TGCGCCAGCAGCCAAGATCGGGGGACAGGGGGCGCGGGAGGCTACACCTTC
CASSQDRGTGGAGGYTF
>14|TRBJ2-3|.|TRBV9|.
TGTGCCAGCAGCGTGTCAGGGAGCACAGATACGCAGTATTTT
CASSVSGSTDTQYF
>19|TRBJ2-2|TRBD1|TRBV18|.
TGTGCCAGCTCACCGAGCACGATCGAGGGACAGACTGTGACCGGGGAGCTGTTTTTT
CASSPSTIEGQTVTGELFF
>14|TRBJ1-1|.|TRBV19|few
TGTGCCAGTAGTGGCCGGACACCTAACACTGAAGCTTTCTTT
CASSGRTPNTEAFF
>17|TRBJ1-2|TRBD1|TRBV7-8|.
TGTGCCAGCAGCGCCCCGGGACAGGGTACGCGCAACTATGGCTACACCTTC
CASSAPGQGTRNYGYTF
>12|TRBJ1-2|.|TRBV7-2|few
TGTGCCAGCAGCCCGGACAGCTATGGCTACACCTTC
CASSPDSYGYTF
>15|TRBJ1-1|.|TRBV7-9|.
TGTGCCAGCAGCCCCCCGGTAGGACAGAACACTGAAGCTTTCTTT
CASSPPVGQNTEAFF
>15|TRBJ1-6|TRBD1|TRBV7-2|.
TGTGCCAGCAGCTTTACCGGACAGGGTGATTCACCCCTCCACTTT
CASSFTGQGDSPLHF
>20|TRBJ1-3|TRBD1|TRBV15|.
TGTGCCACCAGCAGAGTGTCGACAGGGGGCCACTGTTTCTCTGGAAACACCATATATTTT
CATSRVSTGGHCFSGNTIYF
>15|TRBJ2-7|.|TRBV12-5|.
TGTGCTAGTGGTTTGGATGTGACAGGGAGGTACGAGCAGTACTTC
CASGLDVTGRYEQYF
>17|TRBJ2-7|.|TRBV10-3|.
TGTGCCATCAAAAATCGACAGGGAGGTTTATTACCCTACGAGCAGTACTTC
CAIKNRQGGLLPYEQYF
>15|TRBJ2-3|TRBD1|TRBV28|.
TGTGCCAGCAGTTTACCGGGACAGGCCGCAGATACGCAGTATTTT
CASSLPGQAADTQYF